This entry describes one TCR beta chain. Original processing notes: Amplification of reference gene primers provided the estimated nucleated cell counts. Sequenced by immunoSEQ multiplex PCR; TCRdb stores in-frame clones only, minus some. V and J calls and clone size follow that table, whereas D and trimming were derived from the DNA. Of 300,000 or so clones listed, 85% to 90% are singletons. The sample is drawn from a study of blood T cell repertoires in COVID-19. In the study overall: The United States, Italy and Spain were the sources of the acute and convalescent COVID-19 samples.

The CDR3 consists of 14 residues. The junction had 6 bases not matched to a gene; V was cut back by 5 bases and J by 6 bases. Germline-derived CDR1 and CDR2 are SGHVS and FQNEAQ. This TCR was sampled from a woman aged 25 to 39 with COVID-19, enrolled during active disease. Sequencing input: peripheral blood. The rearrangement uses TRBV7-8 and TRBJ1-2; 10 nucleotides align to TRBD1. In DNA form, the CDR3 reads TGTGCCAGCAGCCGAGGGACAGGGGAACATGGCTACACCTTC. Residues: CASSRGTGEHGYTF. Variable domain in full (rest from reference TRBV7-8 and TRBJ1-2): GAGVSQSPRYKVAKRGQDVALRCDPISGHVSLFWYQQALGQGPEFLTYFQNEAQLDKSGLPSDRFFAERPEGSVSTLKIQRTQQEDSAVYLCASSRGTGEHGYTFGSGTRLTVV.